These 13 T cell receptor beta chains originate from one sample sequenced in a study of identical twins. TCRdb recomputed calls from the 5' RACE reads with MiXCR, one row per CDR3 protein. The table has roughly 720,000 distinct CDR3 sequences, approximately 18% seen once; the top ten hold around 14%. These data also featured in a second study, about T cells expressing NK-cell markers.

The sample consisted of PBMCs. The receptors were sampled from a woman aged 18-35 years in good health.

Written as DNA, the CDR3 is TGCAGTGCTCACAGCACAGGGAAGGCAGGGCTGAACACTGAAGCTTTCTTT. Translated, it gives CSAHSTGKAGLNTEAFF. The chain joins TRBV20-1 to TRBJ1-1; possibly TRBD1 for D (6 bases). CDR1 and CDR2 from the germline V gene are DFQATT and SNEGSKA (reference sequence). The length of the CDR3 is 17 residues. Trimming took off 5 bases at V and 0 bases at J, with 22 bases between the two ends.

This clonotype was seen only a few times. The CDR3 sequence is CASSKWDGSGEQFF. CDR3 nucleotides: TGTGCCAGCAGTAAATGGGACGGGTCTGGAGAGCAGTTCTTC. The chain recombines TRBV6-1 with TRBJ2-1; D may correspond to TRBD1 or TRBD2 (5 bases each). V gave up 5 bases and J gave up 10 bases, with 18 bases separating them. The CDR3 runs 14 residues. Germline lookup yields CDR1 MNHNS and CDR2 SASEGT.

The rearrangement links TRBV6-2 or TRBV6-3 to TRBJ2-1; D is possibly TRBD2 (5 bases). Germline assignment: CDR1 MNHEY and CDR2 SVGEGT. The V and J ends lost 7 bases and 6 bases respectively, with 10 bases between them. The CDR3 runs to 12 residues. Written as DNA, the CDR3 is TGTGCCAGCAATCTGGCGGGCAATGAGCAGTTCTTC. This gives the protein CASNLAGNEQFF.

The chain has TRBV12-5 and TRBJ2-5; maybe TRBD2 (6 bases). The germline V gene encodes CDR1 LGHNT and CDR2 FRNRAP. CDR3 length: 16 amino acids. The ends were cut back, 1 base at V and 1 base at J, with 13 bases in the middle. The CDR3 region is CASGLAGGAVQETQYF. The CDR3 DNA sequence: TGTGCTAGTGGTTTGGCCGGCGGGGCAGTCCAAGAGACCCAGTACTTC.

The chain joins TRBV12-3 or TRBV12-4 to TRBJ1-2; D call uncertain. This CDR3 has 11 amino acids. V was clipped by 10 bases and J by 8 bases, with 14 bases between them. The CDR3 region is CAIQIYLGYTF. In DNA, the CDR3 is TGTGCCATTCAAATCTACCTGGGCTACACCTTC.

The chain recombines TRBV27 with TRBJ2-7, with 13 bases identical to TRBD2. Looked up from germline, CDR1 is MNHEY and CDR2 is SMNVEV (reference sequence). The CDR3 is made up of 16 amino acids. J lost 4 bases, V lost 4 bases, and 7 bases had no gene match. Here the CDR3 DNA reads TGTGCCAGCAGTTCTTGGACTAGCGGGAGAAAATACGAGCAGTACTTC. It specifies CASSSWTSGRKYEQYF.

The V call is TRBV6-2 or TRBV6-3, the J call TRBJ2-7; 8 bases are a match to TRBD1. This CDR3 has 16 residues. V trimming: 0 bases; J trimming: 3 bases; junction bases outside the gene matches: 7. Germline V gene data show CDR1 as MNHEY and CDR2 as SVGEGT. The CDR3, as DNA: TGTGCCAGCAGTTACTCTTTGGGACAGGTCCACTACGAGCAGTACTTC. It codes for CASSYSLGQVHYEQYF.

V gene TRBV7-2 combines with J gene TRBJ2-1, with TRBD2 as a possible D gene (6 bases). The CDR3 totals 15 residues. In germline, CDR1 is SGHTA, CDR2 FQGNSA. The V gene lost 4 bases and the J gene lost 2 bases, with 12 bases spanning the gap. The DNA of the CDR3 is TGTGCCAGCAGCTCCCGACTAGGGGCCTACAATGAGCAGTTCTTC. Amino acid sequence: CASSSRLGAYNEQFF.

V gene TRBV5-5 combines with J gene TRBJ2-1; D is perhaps TRBD1 (6 bases). V lost 1 base and J lost 2, with 10 bases in between. Germline lookup yields CDR1 SGHKS and CDR2 YYEKEE (reference sequence). The CDR3 contains 15 residues. The CDR3 DNA reads as TGTGCCAGCAGCTTGTCCCCAGGGGCCTACAATGAGCAGTTCTTC. Protein: CASSLSPGAYNEQFF.

The V gene is TRBV12-3 or TRBV12-4, the J gene TRBJ2-3; TRBD1 aligns across 7 bases. The CDR3 is 16 residues long. The junction had 8 bases not matched to a gene; V was cut back by 4 bases and J by 1 base. The CDR3 sequence is CASSSGDSRGTDTQYF. The CDR3 nucleotides are TGTGCCAGCAGTTCAGGGGACAGCCGGGGCACAGATACGCAGTATTTT.

The chain couples TRBV20-1 to TRBJ2-1, with D maybe TRBD1 (7 bases). V lost 3 bases, J lost 0 bases, and 15 bases lay in between. Germline CDR1 DFQATT, CDR2 SNEGSKA (reference sequence). The CDR3 has 16 residues. DNA of the CDR3: TGCAGTGCTAGTAAGGCAGGGGGGCACTCCTACAATGAGCAGTTCTTC. This sequence encodes CSASKAGGHSYNEQFF.

In this sample, this clonotype turned up a few times. V is TRBV5-6 and J is TRBJ2-3; D may be TRBD2 (6 bases). CDR1 SGHDT and CDR2 YYEEEE come from the germline V gene. The CDR3 runs 13 residues. Trimming took 4 bases from V and 7 from J, leaving 13 bases between them. CDR3 amino acids: CASSPPGGNTQYF. The CDR3 DNA reads as TGTGCCAGCAGCCCCCCCGGAGGGAATACGCAGTATTTT.

V is TRBV7-2 and J is TRBJ2-1, with 15 bases aligning to TRBD2. J lost 9 bases, V lost 5 bases, and 8 bases had no gene match. This CDR3 has 16 residues. CDR1 SGHTA and CDR2 FQGNSA come from the germline V gene. The CDR3 region has the DNA TGTGCCAGCAGCCGGACTAGCGGGAGGGCCCGAGCTGAGCAGTTCTTC. Translation gives CASSRTSGRARAEQFF.